Presented here are 13 T cell receptor beta chains from one specimen sequenced in a study of T cells after yellow fever vaccination (dated by TCRdb to the late 2010s). The library was prepared using 5' RACE. The run used an Illumina NovaSeq 6000. Starting from the raw public reads, TCRdb applied fastp trimming at Q25, assembled clones with MiXCR and retained in-frame beta chains. A single entry per CDR3 protein holds the most common genes and DNA from its merged rows. For this sample there are a few hundred thousand distinct CDR3 sequences; about 4% appear just once. The ten most abundant clones make up roughly 25% of the sample. The treatment or condition label here, explained by the study, means: live attenuated yellow fever vaccine strain. Specimen: PBMCs, collected 5 days after the yellow fever booster vaccination. The receptors come from a man between 18 and 29 years old who received the YFV17D yellow fever vaccine.

This clonotype was seen a few times. The chain links TRBV15 to TRBJ2-7; 11 positions match TRBD2. Germline assignment: CDR1 LNHNV and CDR2 YYDKDF (reference sequence). The CDR3 consists of 16 residues. The V segment lost 1 base and the J segment 6 bases; nucleotides outside the gene matches: 8. CDR3 DNA: TGTGCCACCAGCAGAGCTCAGGGACTAGCGGCGCTCGAGCAGTACTTC. Its translation is CATSRAQGLAALEQYF.

The chain recombines TRBV24-1 with TRBJ1-6; D unclear. Trimming stripped 10 bases from V and 10 bases from J, with 16 bases between. There are 13 residues in the CDR3. The germline V gene has CDR1 KGHDR and CDR2 SFDVKD. The CDR3 is CATQDGIQSPLHF. The CDR3 bases are TGTGCCACTCAGGACGGGATTCAATCACCCCTCCACTTT.

At least ten counts were recorded for this clonotype. The chain combines TRBV14 with TRBJ1-2, with 9 bases matching TRBD1. V shed 4 bases and J 6 bases; nucleotides not matched to a gene: 3. CDR1 is SGHDN, CDR2 FVKESK, per germline. This CDR3 spans 13 amino acids. In nucleotides, the CDR3 is TGTGCCAGCAGCCCCCGGACAGGGGATGGCTACACCTTC. It translates to CASSPRTGDGYTF.

This clonotype is medium-sized. The rearrangement links TRBV5-1 to TRBJ2-2, with 9 positions matching TRBD1. With 2 bases clipped from V and 8 bases from J, the junction kept 7 bases outside the gene matches. CDR1 and CDR2 from the germline V gene are SGHRS and YFSETQ. The CDR3 consists of 15 residues. CDR3 residues: CASSFRTGATGELFF. The CDR3 DNA sequence: TGCGCCAGCAGCTTCCGGACAGGGGCGACTGGGGAGCTGTTTTTT. Full variable domain (outside the CDR3, taken from reference TRBV5-1 and TRBJ2-2): KAGVTQTPRYLIKTRGQQVTLSCSPISGHRSVSWYQQTPGQGLQFLFEYFSETQRNKGNFPGRFSGRQFSNSRSEMNVSTLELGDSALYLCASSFRTGATGELFFGEGSRLTVL.

The J gene is TRBJ2-5, the V gene TRBV12-3 or TRBV12-4; a possible D gene is TRBD2 (5 bases). Trimming removed 7 bases at V and 1 base at J, with 13 bases between. The CDR3 spans 14 residues. The CDR3 nucleotides read TGTGCCAGCACCCTCCGGGGTTCCCAAGAGACCCAGTACTTC. As protein: CASTLRGSQETQYF.

This clonotype occurred many times. The V call is TRBV6-5, the J call TRBJ2-7; D may match TRBD1 or TRBD2 (6 bases each). V was cut by 8 bases and J by 1 base, with 12 bases left in between. This CDR3 is built from 13 residues. The germline V gene has CDR1 MNHEY and CDR2 SVGAGI. CDR3 loop: CASSRGLSYEQYF. CDR3 nucleotide sequence: TGTGCCAGCTCCCGGGGGCTTTCCTACGAGCAGTACTTC.

This clonotype has only a few counts. This chain links TRBV7-9 with TRBJ2-7, with a tentative D call TRBD1 (5 bases). The V gene's germline CDR1 is SEHNR and CDR2 FQNEAQ (reference sequence). This CDR3 has 14 residues. Trimming left V 4 bases short and J 5 bases short, with 15 bases between. The CDR3 bases are TGTGCCAGCAGCTCGGACCTCCAGGGCCACGAGCAGTACTTC. This gives the protein CASSSDLQGHEQYF.

This clonotype has ten or more counts. The chain carries TRBV5-1 and TRBJ1-2; 10 bases are shared with TRBD1. J was trimmed by 5 bases and V by 4 bases; bases with no gene match: 2. This CDR3 is 13 amino acids long. Germline V CDR1 and CDR2: SGHRS, YFSETQ. The CDR3, as DNA: TGCGCCAGCAGCCGGGACAGGGGTTATGGCTACACCTTC. Its protein is CASSRDRGYGYTF.

There are many counts of this clonotype. The rearrangement joins TRBV20-1 to TRBJ2-3, with TRBD2 matching 9 bases. V shed 0 bases and J 5 bases; nucleotides not matched to a gene: 6. The germline V gene has CDR1 DFQATT and CDR2 SNEGSKA (reference sequence). The CDR3 has 15 residues. The CDR3 is CSARERTSAGDTQYF. The CDR3 DNA reads as TGCAGTGCTAGAGAAAGGACTAGCGCGGGAGATACGCAGTATTTT.

The chain is built from TRBV27 and TRBJ1-2, with D hard to call. Germline CDR1 and CDR2: MNHEY and SMNVEV (reference sequence). The CDR3 consists of 12 residues. V was pared by 10 bases and J by 3 bases, with 12 bases between. CDR3 amino acids: CATLSGYYGYTF. CDR3 in DNA: TGTGCCACCCTGTCGGGGTACTATGGCTACACCTTC.

This clonotype was seen a handful of times. Germline is not matched at one junction end, which may reflect a read error. V is TRBV7-2 and J is TRBJ1-2; a possible D gene is TRBD1 (5 bases). CDR1 and CDR2 (germline): SGHTA, FQGNSA. The CDR3 length is 15 residues. This CDR3 is CASRPGSDRVYAYTF. The CDR3 bases are TGTGCCAGCAGACCAGGCTCAGACAGAGTTTATGCCTACACCTTC.

This clonotype was observed at least ten times. The chain joins TRBV10-3 to TRBJ2-3; 11 bases are a match to TRBD2. The germline V gene encodes CDR1 ENHRY and CDR2 SYGVKD. V was clipped by 7 bases and J by 1 base; unmatched bases: 4. This CDR3 has 15 amino acids. DNA of the CDR3: TGTGCCATCACCTTAGCGGGAGGGGGCACAGATACGCAGTATTTT. Its translation: CAITLAGGGTDTQYF.

The rearrangement joins TRBV9 to TRBJ2-2; 7 bases align to TRBD1. With 3 bases clipped from V and 2 bases from J, the junction kept 4 bases outside the gene matches. The germline CDR1 and CDR2 sequences are SGDLS and YYNGEE. CDR3 length: 15 amino acids. DNA of the CDR3: TGTGCCAGCAGCGCCACAGGGGCCAACACCGGGGAGCTGTTTTTT. This codes for CASSATGANTGELFF.